This TCR beta chain appears in the sequencing data of a study of tumor-infiltrating lymphocytes in primary liver carcinoma. Study information: Patients were men and women aged 30 to 69 years. Tissue type made little difference to sample yields of roughly 3.5 to 7.13 million productive TCRbeta reads.

Germline DNA was extracted alongside blood RNA, which was obtained from unsorted whole blood. Infection with HBV was chronic in patients; they were treatment-naive. V was shortened by 0 bases and J by 11 bases, with 16 bases between the two germline ends. The CDR3 consists of 14 residues. Germline loops: CDR1 MNHEY, CDR2 SVGEGT. Synthesis of TCR beta cDNA was carried out from 500 ng total RNA with a constant-region primer. Researchers made the TCR beta libraries by running three nested multiplex PCR rounds with slightly modified ARM-PCR. PCR rounds one and two used TRBV1-TRBV30 forward primers with a C-beta reverse primer for around 11 cycles each. From the multiplex PCR reads, TCRdb called clonotypes with MiXCR, one entry per CDR3 protein. The sample records about 320,000 distinct CDR3 sequences, around three fifths being singletons. About this clonotype: Antigen: not known.

Study outcomes and limitations: Top-250-clone fractions were significantly higher in tumors than in blood (p = 0.039).

The V gene is TRBV6-2 or TRBV6-3, the J gene TRBJ1-1; D perhaps matches TRBD1 (6 bases). Input material: peripheral blood. This TCR came from a woman younger than 45 with primary liver carcinoma and hepatitis B virus infection. The CDR3 nucleotides read TGTGCCAGCAGTTACTCGGCGAACAGGGCCGTGGCTTTCTTT. As protein: CASSYSANRAVAFF.